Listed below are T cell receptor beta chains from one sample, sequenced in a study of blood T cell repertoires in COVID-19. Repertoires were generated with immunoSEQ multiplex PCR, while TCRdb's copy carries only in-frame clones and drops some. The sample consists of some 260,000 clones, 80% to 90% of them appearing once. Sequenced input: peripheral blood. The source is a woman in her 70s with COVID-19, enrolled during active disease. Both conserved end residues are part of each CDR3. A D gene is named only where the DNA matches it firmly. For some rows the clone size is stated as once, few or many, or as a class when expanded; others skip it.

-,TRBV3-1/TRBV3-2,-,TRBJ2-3,TGTGCCAGCAGCCAGGGGAGCGACACAGATACGCAGTATTTT,CASSQGSDTDTQYF
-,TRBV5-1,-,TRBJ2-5,TGCGCCAGCAGCCTCCGACAGGAATCCCAAGAGACCCAGTACTTC,CASSLRQESQETQYF
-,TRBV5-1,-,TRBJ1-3,TGCGCCAGCAGCTTGGGAGGGTCTGTAAACACCATATATTTT,CASSLGGSVNTIYF
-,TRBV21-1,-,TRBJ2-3,TGTGCCAGCAGCAAAGGACTAGCGGGTCACACAGATACGCAGTATTTT,CASSKGLAGHTDTQYF
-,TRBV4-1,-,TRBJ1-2,TGCGCCAGCAGCCAAGGTGGAGGGAGGTATGGCTACACCTTC,CASSQGGGRYGYTF
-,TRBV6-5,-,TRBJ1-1,TGTGCCAGCAAACGGACAGCGAACACTGAAGCTTTCTTT,CASKRTANTEAFF
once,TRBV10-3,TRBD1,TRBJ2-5,TGTGCCATCAGCCCTCATACCGACAGGGGAAAGACCCAGTACTTC,CAISPHTDRGKTQYF
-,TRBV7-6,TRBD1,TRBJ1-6,TGTGCCAGCAGCATGGACAGGATGAGCTCACCCCTCCACTTT,CASSMDRMSSPLHF
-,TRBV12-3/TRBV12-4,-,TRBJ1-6,TGTGCCAGCAGTTTTAATAATAATTCACCCCTCCACTTT,CASSFNNNSPLHF
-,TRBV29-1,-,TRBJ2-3,TGCAGCGTGACGTCCGGGAGCACAGATACGCAGTATTTT,CSVTSGSTDTQYF
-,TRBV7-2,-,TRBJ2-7,TGTGCCAGCAGCTTCCCCAGACAGACGGAATCTGACGAGCAGTACTTC,CASSFPRQTESDEQYF
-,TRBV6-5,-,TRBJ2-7,TGTGCCAGCCTTGGACATTACTACGAGCAGTACTTC,CASLGHYYEQYF
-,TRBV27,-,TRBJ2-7,-,CASSSSGRGVDEQYF
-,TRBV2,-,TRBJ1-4,TGTGCCAGCAGTGAGGGCCACCTTAATGAAAAACTGTTTTTT,CASSEGHLNEKLFF
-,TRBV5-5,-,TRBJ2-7,TGTGCCAGCAGCTTCAAAATCTACGAGCAGTACTTC,CASSFKIYEQYF
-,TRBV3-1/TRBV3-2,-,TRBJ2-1,TGTGCCAGCAGCCAAAATGGGGGCGGCTACAATGAGCAGTTCTTC,CASSQNGGGYNEQFF
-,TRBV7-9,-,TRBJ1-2,TGTGCCAGCAGTCGCGGGGGCGCCGGGAACTATGGCTACACCTTC,CASSRGGAGNYGYTF
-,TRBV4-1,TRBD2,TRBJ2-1,TGCGCCAGCAGCCAAGAGAGGGTAGCGGGAGGGGACACGAACAATGAGCAGTTCTTC,CASSQERVAGGDTNNEQFF
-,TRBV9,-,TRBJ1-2,TGTGCCAGCAGCCCGGACTGGGGTGGCCACTATGGCTACACCTTC,CASSPDWGGHYGYTF
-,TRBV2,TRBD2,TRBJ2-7,TGTGCCAGCAGGCAGAGGACTAGCGGGAGTGAGCAGTACTTC,CASRQRTSGSEQYF
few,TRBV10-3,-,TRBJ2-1,TGTGCCATCAGTCACCGGGAATACAATGAGCAGTTCTTC,CAISHREYNEQFF
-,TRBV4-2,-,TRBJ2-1,TGTGCCAGCAGCCAAGAGGCAAACGAAGGGGATGAGCAGTTCTTC,CASSQEANEGDEQFF
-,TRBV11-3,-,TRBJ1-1,TGTGCCAGCAGCTTGGGGGCGGTGGCTTTCTTT,CASSLGAVAFF
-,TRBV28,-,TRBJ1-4,TGTGCCAGCAGTCCCAGGGAAAAACTGTTTTTT,CASSPREKLFF
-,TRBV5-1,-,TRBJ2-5,TGCGCCAGCAGCTTGAGTCAGCTCACTGGTGGGCCAGGGACCCAGTACTTC,CASSLSQLTGGPGTQYF
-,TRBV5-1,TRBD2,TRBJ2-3,TGCGCCAGCGTCAAGGGGAGCGGGAGGGGGACAGATACGCAGTATTTT,CASVKGSGRGTDTQYF
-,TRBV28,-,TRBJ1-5,TGTGCCAGCAGTTTATGGAGGGGGACGGGAAATATCCCCCAGCATTTT,CASSLWRGTGNIPQHF
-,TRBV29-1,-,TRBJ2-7,TGCAGCGTTAAGACAGATTGGGGCGAGCAGTACTTC,CSVKTDWGEQYF
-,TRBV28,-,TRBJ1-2,TGTGCCATCTCGAACTCCCTGGAGTATGGCTACACCTTC,CAISNSLEYGYTF
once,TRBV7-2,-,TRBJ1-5,TGTGCCAGCAGCTTCGATACAGGCCCCCAGCATTTT,CASSFDTGPQHF
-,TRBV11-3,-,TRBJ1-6,TGTGCCAGCAGCCGTCTTCCGGCGAGGAATTCACCCCTCCACTTT,CASSRLPARNSPLHF
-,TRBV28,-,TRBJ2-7,TGTGCCAGCAGGTCCGGTCCATCCTACGAGCAGTACTTC,CASRSGPSYEQYF
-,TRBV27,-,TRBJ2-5,TGTGCCAGCAGTTTTAGGAGGGGACAAGAGACCCAGTACTTC,CASSFRRGQETQYF
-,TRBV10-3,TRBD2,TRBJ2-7,TGTGCCATCAGCCCCGGGACTAGCGGGGCCTACGAGCAGTACTTC,CAISPGTSGAYEQYF
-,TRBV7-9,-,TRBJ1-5,TGTGCCAGCAGCTTAGTAGGGGATGAATATAGCAATCAGCCCCAGCATTTT,CASSLVGDEYSNQPQHF
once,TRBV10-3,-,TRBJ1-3,TGTGCCATCAGTACGGACGGAGGTGACTCTGGAAACACCATATATTTT,CAISTDGGDSGNTIYF
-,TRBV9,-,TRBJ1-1,TGTGCCAGCAGCGCGACAGGACAGAACACTGAAGCTTTCTTT,CASSATGQNTEAFF
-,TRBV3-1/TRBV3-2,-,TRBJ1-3,TGTGCCAGCAGCCCCCGGGGGGGGCCTGCCCTTGGAAACACCATATATTTT,CASSPRGGPALGNTIYF
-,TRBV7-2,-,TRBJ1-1,TGTGCCAGCAGCCCCGGAGGGGGGGCGAATACTGAAGCTTTCTTT,CASSPGGGANTEAFF
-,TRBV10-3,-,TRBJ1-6,TGTGCCATCAGTGAGGAGGGTAAGCCCCTCCACTTT,CAISEEGKPLHF
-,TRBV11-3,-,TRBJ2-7,TGTGCCAGCAGCTTCGCTAGGGGCGGTTACGAGCAGTACTTC,CASSFARGGYEQYF
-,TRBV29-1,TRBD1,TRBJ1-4,TGCAGCGCCTCCAGGGGGAATGAAAAACTGTTTTTT,CSASRGNEKLFF
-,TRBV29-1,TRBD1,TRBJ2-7,TGCAGCGTAATTTTACAGGGGAGCTCCTACGAGCAGTACTTC,CSVILQGSSYEQYF
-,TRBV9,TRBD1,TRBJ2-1,TGTGCCAGCAGCGTAGAAGGGACAGTATACAATGAGCAGTTCTTC,CASSVEGTVYNEQFF
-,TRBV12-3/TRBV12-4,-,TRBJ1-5,TGTGCCAGCGTCTACCGTCGATATCAGCCCCAGCATTTT,CASVYRRYQPQHF
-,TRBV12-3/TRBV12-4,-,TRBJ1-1,TGTGCCAGCAGCCCCGGGACATCGGTTGAAGCTTTCTTT,CASSPGTSVEAFF
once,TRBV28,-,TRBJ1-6,TGTGCCAGCAGCGAAACGAGGCAGCCGAATTCACCCCTCCACTTT,CASSETRQPNSPLHF
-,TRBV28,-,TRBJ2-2,TGTGCCAGCAGTGTGACAGCGCCAGCGAACACCGGGGAGCTGTTTTTT,CASSVTAPANTGELFF